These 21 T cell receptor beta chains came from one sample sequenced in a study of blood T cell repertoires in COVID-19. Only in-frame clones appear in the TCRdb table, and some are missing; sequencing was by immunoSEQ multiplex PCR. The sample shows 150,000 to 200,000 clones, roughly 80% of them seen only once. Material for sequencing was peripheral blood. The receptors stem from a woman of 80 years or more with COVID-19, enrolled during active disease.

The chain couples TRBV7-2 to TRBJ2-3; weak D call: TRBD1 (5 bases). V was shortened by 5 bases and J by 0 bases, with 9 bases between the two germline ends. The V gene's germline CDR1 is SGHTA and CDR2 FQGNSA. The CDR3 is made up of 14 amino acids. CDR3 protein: CASSVRVSTDTQYF. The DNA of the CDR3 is TGTGCCAGCAGCGTCAGGGTTAGCACAGATACGCAGTATTTT.

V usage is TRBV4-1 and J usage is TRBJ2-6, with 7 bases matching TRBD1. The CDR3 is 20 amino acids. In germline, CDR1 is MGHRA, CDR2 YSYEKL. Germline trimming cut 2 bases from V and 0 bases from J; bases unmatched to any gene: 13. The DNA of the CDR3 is TGCGCCAGCAGCCAAACCGGGACAGCAATTTCTTTCTCTGGGGCCAACGTCCTGACTTTC. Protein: CASSQTGTAISFSGANVLTF.

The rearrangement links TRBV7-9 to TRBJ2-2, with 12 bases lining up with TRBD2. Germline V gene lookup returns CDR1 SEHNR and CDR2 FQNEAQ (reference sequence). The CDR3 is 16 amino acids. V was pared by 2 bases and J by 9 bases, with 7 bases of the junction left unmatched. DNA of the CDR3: TGTGCCAGCAGCTTACTAGCGGGAGGGTACACGCGGGAGCTGTTTTTT. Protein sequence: CASSLLAGGYTRELFF.

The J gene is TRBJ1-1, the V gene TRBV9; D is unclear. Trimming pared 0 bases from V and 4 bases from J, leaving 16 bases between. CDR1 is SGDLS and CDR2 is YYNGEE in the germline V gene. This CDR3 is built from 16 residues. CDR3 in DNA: TGTGCCAGCAGCGTAGGGGAGGGTTACATCGCCACTGAAGCTTTCTTT. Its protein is CASSVGEGYIATEAFF.

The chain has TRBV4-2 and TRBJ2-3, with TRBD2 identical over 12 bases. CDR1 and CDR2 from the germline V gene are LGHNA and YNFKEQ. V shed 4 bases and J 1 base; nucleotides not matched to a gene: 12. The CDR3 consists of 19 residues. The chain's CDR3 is CASSLGLAGLHFGTDTQYF. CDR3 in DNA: TGTGCCAGCAGCCTCGGACTAGCGGGGCTCCATTTCGGCACAGATACGCAGTATTTT.

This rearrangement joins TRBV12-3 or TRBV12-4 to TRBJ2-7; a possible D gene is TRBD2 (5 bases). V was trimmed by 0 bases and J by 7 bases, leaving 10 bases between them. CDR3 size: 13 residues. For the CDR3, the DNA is TGTGCCAGCAGTTTAGCGCTAAGCGGTGAGCAGTACTTC. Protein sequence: CASSLALSGEQYF.

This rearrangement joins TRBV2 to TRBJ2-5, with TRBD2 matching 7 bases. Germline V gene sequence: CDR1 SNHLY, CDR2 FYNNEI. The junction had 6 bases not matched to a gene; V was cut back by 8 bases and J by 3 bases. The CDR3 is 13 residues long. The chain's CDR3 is CASYRDYKETQYF. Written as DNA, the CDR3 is TGTGCCAGCTACCGGGACTATAAAGAGACCCAGTACTTC.

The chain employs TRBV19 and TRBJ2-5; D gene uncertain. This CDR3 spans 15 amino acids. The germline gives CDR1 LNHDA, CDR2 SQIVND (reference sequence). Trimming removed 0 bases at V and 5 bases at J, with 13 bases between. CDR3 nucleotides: TGTGCCAGTAGTATAGATCTACTACCGAGGGAGACCCAGTACTTC. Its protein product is CASSIDLLPRETQYF.

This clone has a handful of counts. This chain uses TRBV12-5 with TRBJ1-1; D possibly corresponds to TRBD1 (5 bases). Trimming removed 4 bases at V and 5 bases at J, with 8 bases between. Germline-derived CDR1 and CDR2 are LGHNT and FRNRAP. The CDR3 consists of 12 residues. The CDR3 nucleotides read TGTGCTAGTGGTTCTGGGGGGACTGAAGCTTTCTTT. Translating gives CASGSGGTEAFF.

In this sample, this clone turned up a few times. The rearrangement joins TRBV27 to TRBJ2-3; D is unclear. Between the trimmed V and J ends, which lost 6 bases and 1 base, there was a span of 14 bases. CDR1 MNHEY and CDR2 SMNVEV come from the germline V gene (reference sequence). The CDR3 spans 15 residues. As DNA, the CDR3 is TGTGCCAGCAGCAAGCTCGTCGAGGGCACAGATACGCAGTATTTT. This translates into CASSKLVEGTDTQYF.

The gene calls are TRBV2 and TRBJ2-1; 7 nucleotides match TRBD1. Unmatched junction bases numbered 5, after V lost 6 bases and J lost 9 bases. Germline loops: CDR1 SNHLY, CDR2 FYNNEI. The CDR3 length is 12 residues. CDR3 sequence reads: CASSAQGFEQFF. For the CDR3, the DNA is TGTGCCAGCAGCGCACAGGGGTTTGAGCAGTTCTTC.

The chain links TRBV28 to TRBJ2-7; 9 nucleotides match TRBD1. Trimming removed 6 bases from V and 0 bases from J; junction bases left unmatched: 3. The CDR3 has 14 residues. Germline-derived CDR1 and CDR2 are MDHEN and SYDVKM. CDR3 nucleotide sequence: TGTGCCAGCAGGGGGACAGGGTTCTCCTACGAGCAGTACTTC. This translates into CASRGTGFSYEQYF.

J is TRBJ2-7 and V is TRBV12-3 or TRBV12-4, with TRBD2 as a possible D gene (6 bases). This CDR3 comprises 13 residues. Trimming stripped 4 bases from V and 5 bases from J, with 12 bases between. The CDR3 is CASSSGSRHEQYF. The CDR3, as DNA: TGTGCCAGCAGTTCCGGGAGTAGGCACGAGCAGTACTTC.

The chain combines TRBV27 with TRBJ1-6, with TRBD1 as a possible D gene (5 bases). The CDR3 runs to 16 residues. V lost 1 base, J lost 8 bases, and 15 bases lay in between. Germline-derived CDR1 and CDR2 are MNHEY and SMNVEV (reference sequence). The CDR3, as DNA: TGTGCCAGCAGTTTATGGGGCGGGGGTCGGGATTCACCCCTCCACTTT. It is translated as CASSLWGGGRDSPLHF.

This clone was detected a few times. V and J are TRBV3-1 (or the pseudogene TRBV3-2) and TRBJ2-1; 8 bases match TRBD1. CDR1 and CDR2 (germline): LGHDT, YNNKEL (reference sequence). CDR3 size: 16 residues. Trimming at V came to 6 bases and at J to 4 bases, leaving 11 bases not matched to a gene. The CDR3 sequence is CASSQGAGLIYNEQFF. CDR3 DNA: TGTGCCAGCAGTCAGGGGGCAGGTTTGATTTACAATGAGCAGTTCTTC.

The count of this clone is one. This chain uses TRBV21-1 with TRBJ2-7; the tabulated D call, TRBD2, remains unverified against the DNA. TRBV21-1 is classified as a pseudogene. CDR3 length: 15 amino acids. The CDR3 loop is CASSRLASSSYEQYF. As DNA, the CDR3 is TGTGCCAGCAGCCGCCTAGCGTCGAGCTCCTACGAGCAGTACTTC.

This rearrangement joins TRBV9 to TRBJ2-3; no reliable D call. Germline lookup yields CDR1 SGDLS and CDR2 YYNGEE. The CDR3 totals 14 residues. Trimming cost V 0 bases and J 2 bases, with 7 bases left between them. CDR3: CASSVGSYTDTQYF. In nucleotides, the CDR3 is TGTGCCAGCAGCGTAGGTAGCTACACAGATACGCAGTATTTT. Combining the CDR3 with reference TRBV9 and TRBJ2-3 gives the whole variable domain DSGVTQTPKHLITATGQRVTLRCSPRSGDLSVYWYQQSLDQGLQFLIQYYNGEERAKGNILERFSAQQFPDLHSELNLSSLELGDSALYFCASSVGSYTDTQYFGPGTRLTVL.

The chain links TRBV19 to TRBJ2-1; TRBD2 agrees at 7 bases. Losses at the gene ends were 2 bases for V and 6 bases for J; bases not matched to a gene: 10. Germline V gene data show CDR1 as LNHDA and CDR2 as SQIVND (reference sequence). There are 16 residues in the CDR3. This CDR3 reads CASSISTGEGSNEQFF. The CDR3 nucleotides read TGTGCCAGTAGTATATCGACCGGGGAGGGGAGCAATGAGCAGTTCTTC.

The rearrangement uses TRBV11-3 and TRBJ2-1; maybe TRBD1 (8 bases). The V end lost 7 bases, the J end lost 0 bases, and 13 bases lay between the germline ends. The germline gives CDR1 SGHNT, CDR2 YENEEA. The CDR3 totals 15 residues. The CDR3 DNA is TGTGCCAGCAACAGGGGGGGGTACTCCTACAATGAGCAGTTCTTC. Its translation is CASNRGGYSYNEQFF.

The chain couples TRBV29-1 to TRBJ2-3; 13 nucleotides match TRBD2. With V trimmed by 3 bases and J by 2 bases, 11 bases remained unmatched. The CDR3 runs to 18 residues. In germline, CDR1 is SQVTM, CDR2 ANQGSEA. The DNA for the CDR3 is TGCAGCGTTGAGATGTCGGGACTAGCGGGGTATAACACAGATACGCAGTATTTT. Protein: CSVEMSGLAGYNTDTQYF.

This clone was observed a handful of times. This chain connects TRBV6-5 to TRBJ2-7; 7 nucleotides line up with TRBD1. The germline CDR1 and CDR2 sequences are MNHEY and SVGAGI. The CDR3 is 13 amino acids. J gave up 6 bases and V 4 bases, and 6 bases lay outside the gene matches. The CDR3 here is CASSLQGTGEQYF. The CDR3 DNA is TGTGCCAGCAGTTTACAGGGGACCGGCGAGCAGTACTTC.